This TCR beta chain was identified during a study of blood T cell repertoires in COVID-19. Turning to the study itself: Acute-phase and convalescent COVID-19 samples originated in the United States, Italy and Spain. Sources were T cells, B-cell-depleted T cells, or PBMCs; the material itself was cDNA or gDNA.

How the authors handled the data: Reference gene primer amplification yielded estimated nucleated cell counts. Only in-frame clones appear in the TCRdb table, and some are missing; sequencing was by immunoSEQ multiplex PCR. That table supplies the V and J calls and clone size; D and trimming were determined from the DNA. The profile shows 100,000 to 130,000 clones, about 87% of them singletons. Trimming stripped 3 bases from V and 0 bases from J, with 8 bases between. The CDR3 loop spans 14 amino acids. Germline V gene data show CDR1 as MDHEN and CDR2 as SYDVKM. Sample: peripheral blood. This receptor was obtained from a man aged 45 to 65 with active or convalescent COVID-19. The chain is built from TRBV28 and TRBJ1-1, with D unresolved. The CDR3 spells CASSFPSMNTEAFF. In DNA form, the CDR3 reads TGTGCCAGCAGTTTTCCGAGCATGAACACTGAAGCTTTCTTT. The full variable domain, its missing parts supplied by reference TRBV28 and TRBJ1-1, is DVKVTQSSRYLVKRTGEKVFLECVQDMDHENMFWYRQDPGLGLRLIYFSYDVKMKEKGDIPEGYSVSREKKERFSLILESASTNQTSMYLCASSFPSMNTEAFFGQGTRLTVV.